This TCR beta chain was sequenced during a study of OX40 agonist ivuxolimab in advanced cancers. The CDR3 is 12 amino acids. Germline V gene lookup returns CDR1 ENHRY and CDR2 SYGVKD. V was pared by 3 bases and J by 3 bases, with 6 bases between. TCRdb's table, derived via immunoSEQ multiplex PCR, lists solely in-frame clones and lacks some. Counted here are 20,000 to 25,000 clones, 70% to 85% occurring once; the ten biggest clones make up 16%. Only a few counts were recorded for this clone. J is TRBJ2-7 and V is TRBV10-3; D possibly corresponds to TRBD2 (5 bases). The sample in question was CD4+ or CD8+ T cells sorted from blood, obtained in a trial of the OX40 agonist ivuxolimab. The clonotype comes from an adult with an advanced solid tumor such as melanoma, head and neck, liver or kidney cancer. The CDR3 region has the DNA TGTGCCATCAGTGAAGGGAGCTACGAGCAGTACTTC. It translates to CAISEGSYEQYF.